This is a list of T cell receptor beta chains from one sample in a study of T cell responses to AZD1222 COVID-19 vaccine. Libraries were prepared by immunoSEQ multiplex PCR; TCRdb keeps only in-frame clonotypes and omits some of them. The table records some 110,000 clones, around nine tenths of them present only once. This specimen was peripheral blood, taken 28 days after the second AZD1222 dose. The receptors shown here come from an adult who received the AZD1222 COVID-19 vaccine. Each CDR3 is given without its conserved first and last residue.

j_call,v_call,cdr3_aa
TRBJ1-1,TRBV7-3,ASSPGQIKNTEAF
TRBJ2-3,TRBV4-1,ASSQTGDTQY
TRBJ2-7,TRBV7-2,ASSLGLGTVGEQY
TRBJ2-1,TRBV7-7,ASSWDLNNEQF
TRBJ2-3,TRBV7-2,ASSSSPRTSGSSHTQY
TRBJ2-5,TRBV15,ATSREGVGETQY
TRBJ1-1,TRBV7-9,ASSLAAKRRGDTEAF
TRBJ2-5,TRBV2,ASRRQGVQETQY
TRBJ1-1,TRBV30,AWSVQVNTEAF
TRBJ2-7,TRBV24-1,ATSDGTGAYEQY
TRBJ2-1,TRBV7-9,ASSLGDRGPYNEQF
TRBJ1-5,TRBV6-1,ASSEEGFQPQH
TRBJ2-1,TRBV28,ASSLWDEQF
TRBJ1-3,TRBV11-2,ASSRQSGNTIY
TRBJ1-6,TRBV6-5,ASSWDRVYSPLH
TRBJ2-7,TRBV3-1/TRBV3-2,ASSPDPGRSYEQY
TRBJ1-6,TRBV28,ATSTGSYNSPLH
TRBJ2-3,TRBV10-1,ASSEGDTMRDTQY
TRBJ1-2,TRBV19,ASSTLLGGYT
TRBJ2-7,TRBV5-1,ASSWRGLAGGYEQY
TRBJ2-4,TRBV2,ASSESPEGENIQY
TRBJ2-5,TRBV7-6,ASSQRGGLETQY
TRBJ1-5,TRBV4-1,ASSPFHSNQPQH
TRBJ2-2,TRBV24-1,ATSDSTGNTGELF
TRBJ1-6,TRBV5-6,ASSTGSLTANNSPLH
TRBJ2-5,TRBV11-3,ASSLDSASGSRETQY
TRBJ1-3,TRBV10-2,ASSGSGVGNTIY
TRBJ2-3,TRBV6-4,ASGETSGGNTDTQY
TRBJ2-3,TRBV11-3,ASSFPRDRVTDTQY
TRBJ2-3,TRBV2,ASSGWDRAISTDTQY
TRBJ2-5,TRBV19,ASSPQEREGQWETQY
TRBJ1-5,TRBV27,ASSFSAGEADQPQH
TRBJ1-5,TRBV7-2,ASSLAGQLSQPQH
TRBJ1-2,TRBV18,ASSPPSGLPGGYT
TRBJ2-3,TRBV14,ASSQVSTTQY
TRBJ2-7,TRBV19,ASSIAGQGAYEQY
TRBJ2-5,TRBV4-1,ASSQDRGPQETQY
TRBJ1-3,TRBV4-2,ASSQDLVAGNTIY